This section outlines one T cell receptor (beta chain) sequence together with its context. The data originate from a study of T cells after yellow fever vaccination. One entry per CDR3 protein, called by TCRdb with MiXCR from the 5' RACE reads. The sample carries more than 95,000 distinct CDR3 sequences, 12% to 15% recorded once. This receptor was identified in a man between 18 and 29 years old who received the YFV17D yellow fever vaccine. The sample here was CD8+ T cells sorted from PBMCs, taken 5 days after the yellow fever booster vaccination.

In DNA form, the CDR3 reads TGCGCCAGCAGCCGAGGGGTTAGCAAAAATGAAAAACTGTTTTTT. Residues: CASSRGVSKNEKLFF. The chain couples TRBV4-1 to TRBJ1-4; TRBD1 is a possible D gene (5 bases). This CDR3 contains 15 residues. V was pared by 4 bases and J by 5 bases, with 14 bases between. The germline V gene encodes CDR1 MGHRA and CDR2 YSYEKL.